Shown below are 28 T cell receptor beta chains from a single sample sequenced in a study of CD8 T cells in Susac syndrome. The authors reverse transcribed about 0.5 to 1 ug RNA with random hexamers. TCRdb used MiXCR to reprocess the immunoSEQ multiplex PCR reads, holding one entry per CDR3 protein. The sample lists 200,000 to 250,000 distinct CDR3 sequences, about 95% seen once, with about 0.088% in the top ten. The sample was CD4+ T cells from PBMCs. The receptors were sampled from a human donor with multiple sclerosis.

The DNA for the CDR3 is TGTGCCAGCAGTTTACGTGGGGGAGTCGAGCAGTACTTC. It is translated as CASSLRGGVEQYF. This chain joins TRBV28 and TRBJ2-7; D tentatively fits TRBD1 or TRBD2 (5 bases each). Trimming took off 2 bases at V and 6 bases at J, with 11 bases between the two ends. CDR3 length: 13 amino acids. The V gene's germline CDR1 is MDHEN and CDR2 SYDVKM.

The gene calls are TRBV5-1 and TRBJ1-1, with 7 bases lining up with TRBD1. CDR1 SGHRS and CDR2 YFSETQ come from the germline V gene. The CDR3 is 16 amino acids. V lost 0 bases to trimming and J lost 4 bases; unmatched junction nucleotides: 9. The CDR3 bases are TGCGCCAGCAGCTTGGGAGGGGGCATTTTCAGCACTGAAGCTTTCTTT. It is translated as CASSLGGGIFSTEAFF.

The V call is TRBV12-3 or TRBV12-4, the J call TRBJ1-1; unclear D gene. CDR3 length: 13 amino acids. V was shortened by 3 bases and J by 5 bases, with 10 bases between the two germline ends. The CDR3: CASSLSLGTEAFF. CDR3 sequence (DNA): TGTGCCAGCAGTTTGAGTTTGGGTACTGAAGCTTTCTTT.

The chain combines TRBV20-1 with TRBJ2-1, with unresolved D. The CDR3 runs to 12 residues. Looked up from germline, CDR1 is DFQATT and CDR2 is SNEGSKA (reference sequence). V shed 5 bases and J shed 10 bases, with 15 bases lying between them. The CDR3 bases are TGCAGTGCTGGAAGCCGAAATGGGGAGCAGTTCTTC. It translates to CSAGSRNGEQFF.

The V call is TRBV19, the J call TRBJ2-7, with TRBD1 matching over 8 bases. This CDR3 contains 13 residues. CDR1 LNHDA and CDR2 SQIVND come from the germline V gene (reference sequence). V was pared by 5 bases and J by 7 bases, with 7 bases of the junction left unmatched. The CDR3 region has the DNA TGTGCCAGTAGTGACAGGGGAAAACGGGAGCAGTACTTC. This sequence encodes CASSDRGKREQYF.

This clonotype was picked up one time. The chain links TRBV11-2 to TRBJ2-5; either TRBD1 or TRBD2 may fit D (5 bases each). Looked up from germline, CDR1 is SGHAT and CDR2 is FQNNGV. The CDR3 totals 15 residues. Trimming took 1 base from V and 5 from J, leaving 14 bases between them. In nucleotides, the CDR3 is TGTGCCAGCAGCTTAGTTGGGGGACCGCAGGAGACCCAGTACTTC. Protein product: CASSLVGGPQETQYF.

CDR3 loop: CASSPGQNNEQFF. CDR3 sequence (DNA): TGTGCCAGCTCACCCGGACAGAACAATGAGCAGTTCTTC. This rearrangement joins TRBV18 to TRBJ2-1, with D possibly matching TRBD1 (6 bases). The CDR3 is 13 residues long. The V end was cut by 3 bases, the J end by 5 bases, with 8 bases between. Germline CDR1 KGHSH, CDR2 LQKENI.

This clonotype was observed a single time. V and J are TRBV6-4 and TRBJ1-2; TRBD1 matches 7 bases. The ends lost 2 bases at V and 6 bases at J; junction bases unmatched: 3. This CDR3 is built from 13 residues. Germline lookup yields CDR1 MRHNA and CDR2 SNTAGT. The CDR3: CASSDLQGHGYTF. CDR3 coding DNA: TGTGCCAGCAGTGACCTACAGGGGCATGGCTACACCTTC.

This sequence joins TRBV6-5 and TRBJ2-7; TRBD1 is a possible D gene (5 bases). The CDR3 runs to 15 residues. V lost 2 bases and J lost 1, with 12 bases in between. Germline V lookup: CDR1 MNHEY, CDR2 SVGAGI. The CDR3 here is CASSYGRDRSYEQYF. CDR3 DNA: TGTGCCAGCAGTTACGGCAGGGATCGATCCTACGAGCAGTACTTC.

V is TRBV12-3 or TRBV12-4 and J is TRBJ1-1; 9 nucleotides align to TRBD1. V shed 5 bases, J shed 5 bases, and the junction held 9 bases outside the gene matches. This CDR3 is built from 15 residues. CDR3 sequence: CASSRIQGAITEAFF. CDR3 DNA: TGTGCCAGCAGTCGTATACAGGGGGCGATTACTGAAGCTTTCTTT.

The chain has TRBV13 and TRBJ1-2; the match to TRBD1 covers 7 bases. Germline trimming cut 5 bases from V and 8 bases from J; bases unmatched to any gene: 5. The CDR3 consists of 12 residues. Germline lookup yields CDR1 PRHDT and CDR2 FYEKMQ (reference sequence). CDR3 DNA: TGTGCCAGCAGCGACAGGGCCCGCGGCTACACCTTC. This gives the protein CASSDRARGYTF. Full variable domain (remainder filled in from reference TRBV13 and TRBJ1-2): AAGVIQSPRHLIKEKRETATLKCYPIPRHDTVYWYQQGPGQDPQFLISFYEKMQSDKGSIPDRFSAQQFSDYHSELNMSSLELGDSALYFCASSDRARGYTFGSGTRLTVV.

The rearrangement uses TRBV12-3 or TRBV12-4 and TRBJ1-5; 7 bases fit TRBD1. J lost 5 bases, V lost 7 bases, and 8 bases had no gene match. The CDR3 has 14 residues. The CDR3 region is CASTPRQGDQPQHF. The CDR3 coding sequence is TGTGCCAGCACTCCCAGACAGGGAGATCAGCCCCAGCATTTT.

The chain carries TRBV4-1 and TRBJ2-1; 10 nucleotides match TRBD2. The CDR3 contains 17 residues. V trimming: 2 bases; J trimming: 7 bases; junction bases outside the gene matches: 11. CDR1 is MGHRA and CDR2 is YSYEKL in the germline V gene. The CDR3 nucleotides read TGCGCCAGCAGCCAACCTGCGAGCGGGAGGGCCAGTAATGAGCAGTTCTTC. Its translation is CASSQPASGRASNEQFF.

This clonotype was recorded a few times. The rearrangement joins TRBV29-1 to TRBJ2-7, with a weak D call TRBD1 (6 bases). Germline V gives CDR1 SQVTM, CDR2 ANQGSEA. The V gene lost 5 bases and the J gene lost 4 bases, with 9 bases spanning the gap. This CDR3 has 11 residues. The CDR3 DNA follows: TGCAGCGTTTCACAGGGTTACGAGCAGTACTTC. Its translation: CSVSQGYEQYF.

The chain is built from TRBV4-2 and TRBJ2-5; weak D call: TRBD1 (6 bases). The V gene's germline CDR1 is LGHNA and CDR2 YNFKEQ. CDR3 length equals 16 residues. Trimming shortened V by 4 bases and J by 5 bases, and 20 bases separated the two germline ends. CDR3 sequence reads: CASSPRVGTTGETQYF. The CDR3 coding sequence is TGTGCCAGCAGCCCACGGGTAGGGACAACTGGCGAGACCCAGTACTTC.

The chain recombines TRBV29-1 with TRBJ2-5, with D perhaps assigned TRBD1 or TRBD2 (5 bases each). Trimming removed 3 bases at V and 7 bases at J, with 15 bases between. The CDR3 runs to 13 residues. Germline CDR1 reads SQVTM; CDR2 reads ANQGSEA. The CDR3 sequence is CSVDGAVGATQYF. CDR3 nucleotide sequence: TGCAGCGTTGATGGGGCCGTCGGGGCGACCCAGTACTTC. Looking up the rest from reference TRBV29-1 and TRBJ2-5 gives the full variable domain: SAVISQKPSRDICQRGTSLTIQCQVDSQVTMMFWYRQQPGQSLTLIATANQGSEATYESGFVIDKFPISRPNLTFSTLTVSNMSPEDSSIYLCSVDGAVGATQYFGPGTRLLVL.

CDR3 nucleotides: TGCAGCGTCTACTTAGGTGCACCCAAGTCAGGGAACACCGGGGAGCTGTTTTTT. Its translation: CSVYLGAPKSGNTGELFF. The chain couples TRBV29-1 to TRBJ2-2, with no clear D. Germline CDR1 reads SQVTM; CDR2 reads ANQGSEA. The V gene lost 6 bases and the J gene lost 1 base, with 24 bases spanning the gap. This CDR3 has 18 residues.

This clonotype was seen more than once but under ten times. J is TRBJ2-3 and V is TRBV6-5; 8 nucleotides line up with TRBD1. Looked up from germline, CDR1 is MNHEY and CDR2 is SVGAGI. V dropped 8 bases and J dropped 0; count of bases not matched to a gene: 1. CDR3 size: 13 residues. CDR3 DNA sequence: TGTGCCAGCCGGACAGGGAGCACAGATACGCAGTATTTT. Translation: CASRTGSTDTQYF.

This clonotype was detected only once. The chain links TRBV7-9 to TRBJ2-3, with 8 positions matching TRBD2. The junction had 12 bases not matched to a gene; V was cut back by 8 bases and J by 2 bases. CDR3 length: 16 residues. Per germline, CDR1 SEHNR and CDR2 FQNEAQ (reference sequence). Here the CDR3 reads CASGNGRVLNTDTQYF. CDR3 sequence (DNA): TGTGCCAGCGGGAACGGGAGGGTACTTAACACAGATACGCAGTATTTT.

The chain has TRBV15 and TRBJ2-3; tentatively, D is TRBD2 (6 bases). The CDR3 covers 14 residues. The V gene's germline CDR1 is LNHNV and CDR2 YYDKDF (reference sequence). Trimming shortened V by 1 base and J by 4 bases, and 9 bases separated the two germline ends. Written as DNA, the CDR3 is TGTGCCACCAGCAGAGCTTCGGGGGCAGATACGCAGTATTTT. Its translation: CATSRASGADTQYF.

This chain joins TRBV29-1 and TRBJ2-7, with no clear D. The V and J ends lost 6 bases and 3 bases respectively, with 9 bases between them. Germline CDR1 reads SQVTM; CDR2 reads ANQGSEA. The CDR3 extends over 11 amino acids. The CDR3 region is CSVSSNYEQYF. The CDR3 nucleotides are TGCAGCGTCTCATCGAACTACGAGCAGTACTTC.

The CDR3: CASSFSHGGSQYEQYF. CDR3 DNA sequence: TGTGCCAGCAGTTTCAGCCACGGGGGCAGCCAGTACGAGCAGTACTTC. This chain links TRBV12-3 or TRBV12-4 with TRBJ2-7, with D tentatively TRBD1 or TRBD2 (6 bases each). V gave up 3 bases and J gave up 4 bases, with 19 bases separating them. The CDR3 runs to 16 residues.

The V and J genes are TRBV29-1 and TRBJ2-4; TRBD2 aligns across 12 bases. Unmatched junction bases numbered 9, after V lost 6 bases and J lost 0 bases. The length of the CDR3 is 17 residues. Germline values: CDR1 SQVTM, CDR2 ANQGSEA. The CDR3 DNA is TGCAGCGTGGGCGAGCTGGGACTAGCGGGAGCCAAAAACATTCAGTACTTC. Translation gives CSVGELGLAGAKNIQYF.

J is TRBJ1-4 and V is TRBV29-1; tentative D call: TRBD1 (5 bases). The CDR3 extends over 15 amino acids. Looked up from germline, CDR1 is SQVTM and CDR2 is ANQGSEA. The germline V and J ends were trimmed by 6 bases and 3 bases, with 17 bases remaining between them. CDR3 nucleotide sequence: TGCAGCGTCAATTGGCGGGGACGGCCTAATGAAAAACTGTTTTTT. It is translated as CSVNWRGRPNEKLFF. The whole variable domain, filled in from reference TRBV29-1 and TRBJ1-4, reads SAVISQKPSRDICQRGTSLTIQCQVDSQVTMMFWYRQQPGQSLTLIATANQGSEATYESGFVIDKFPISRPNLTFSTLTVSNMSPEDSSIYLCSVNWRGRPNEKLFFGSGTQLSVL.

CDR3 coding DNA: TGCGCCAGCAGCCAAGGGGACAGGGCGGGGGAGCAGTTCTTC. Encoded protein: CASSQGDRAGEQFF. This rearrangement joins TRBV4-1 to TRBJ2-1; the match to TRBD1 covers 9 bases. This CDR3 has 14 amino acids. Per germline, CDR1 MGHRA and CDR2 YSYEKL. V shed 1 base and J 10 bases; nucleotides not matched to a gene: 5.

This rearrangement joins TRBV7-9 to TRBJ1-2, with TRBD1 matching 7 bases. Germline V gene data show CDR1 as SEHNR and CDR2 as FQNEAQ (reference sequence). The ends lost 5 bases at V and 1 base at J; junction bases unmatched: 7. The CDR3 is made up of 15 amino acids. CDR3 coding DNA: TGTGCCAGCAGCGTCGGGACAGCGGATAACTATGGCTACACCTTC. Its translation is CASSVGTADNYGYTF. Filled out from reference TRBV7-9 and TRBJ1-2, the complete variable domain reads DTGVSQNPRHKITKRGQNVTFRCDPISEHNRLYWYRQTLGQGPEFLTYFQNEAQLEKSRLLSDRFSAERPKGSFSTLEIQRTEQGDSAMYLCASSVGTADNYGYTFGSGTRLTVV.

The table lists this clonotype with a count of one. The chain combines TRBV20-1 with TRBJ2-7; TRBD2 aligns across 9 bases. Losses at the gene ends were 3 bases for V and 6 bases for J; bases not matched to a gene: 6. Germline-derived CDR1 and CDR2 are DFQATT and SNEGSKA (reference sequence). This CDR3 has 13 residues. CDR3 amino acids: CSASLAGRVEQYF. The CDR3 coding sequence is TGCAGTGCTAGCCTAGCGGGGCGCGTCGAGCAGTACTTC.

CDR3 in DNA: TGTGCCAGCCTACCCTACCCCACAGATACGCAGTATTTT. It specifies CASLPYPTDTQYF. The V gene is TRBV12-3 or TRBV12-4, the J gene TRBJ2-3; D not resolved. Trimming removed 8 bases from V and 2 bases from J, with 11 bases in between. The CDR3 has 13 residues.